The entry below describes one T cell receptor (beta chain). Its antigen is as yet unknown. The V gene's germline CDR1 is SGHTA and CDR2 FQGNSA. After removal of 4 bases from V and 7 bases from J, the junction contained 12 bases not matched to a gene. The CDR3 consists of 17 residues. The sample is drawn from a study of T cell responses to AZD1222 COVID-19 vaccine. General observations from the study: With dominance at 160-218 and 743-854, vaccine-associated CD4 TCRs spanned spike.

Using immunoSEQ multiplex PCR, the repertoire was profiled, and TCRdb retains in-frame clones only, with some absent. The table records over 120,000 clones, 89% of them present only once. The TCR was taken from an adult who received the AZD1222 COVID-19 vaccine. The sequencing used peripheral blood, collected 28 days after the second AZD1222 dose. The chain couples TRBV7-2 to TRBJ2-5, with 13 bases fitting TRBD2. CDR3 region: CASSSGLAGALRGTQYF. The DNA of the CDR3 is TGTGCCAGCAGCTCCGGACTAGCGGGAGCTCTACGGGGGACCCAGTACTTC.